What follows are 20 T cell receptor beta chains derived from one specimen sequenced in a study of control samples from healthy donors and cancer patients (dated by TCRdb to the early 2020s). The method was the immunoSEQ multiplex PCR assay. The source is immuneACCESS, and TCRdb retained only in-frame sequences with V and J called. Part of the clones is not carried over; for the studies checked, unresolved V genes explain less than half of this, and the remainder is unexplained. This sample lists 120,000 or so clones; approximately 90% were detected once. In total, the top ten clones hold approximately 9% of the sample. What was sequenced was blood. Every receptor here comes from a man between 18 and 35 years old in good health.

The chain uses TRBV19 and TRBJ1-5, with 8 bases that match TRBD1. V lost 7 bases, J lost 4 bases, and 9 bases stayed unmatched. The germline CDR1 and CDR2 sequences are LNHDA and SQIVND (reference sequence). The CDR3 contains 15 residues. CDR3 amino acids: CASKAGTGPNQPQHF. CDR3 in DNA: TGTGCCAGTAAGGCCGGGACAGGCCCTAATCAGCCCCAGCATTTT.

This clone was detected only a few times. The rearrangement uses TRBV5-6 and TRBJ2-5, with D hard to call. This CDR3 comprises 11 residues. V shed 0 bases and J shed 3 bases, with 0 bases lying between them. CDR1 is SGHDT and CDR2 is YYEEEE in the germline V gene. CDR3 nucleotide sequence: TGTGCCAGCAGCTTGGAAGAGACCCAGTACTTC. Translating gives CASSLEETQYF.

The chain uses TRBV9 and TRBJ2-2; TRBD1 agrees at 10 bases. V gave up 4 bases and J gave up 6 bases; unmatched junction bases: 9. CDR1 and CDR2 (germline): SGDLS, YYNGEE. The CDR3 length is 16 residues. The CDR3: CASSPRDRGMAGELFF. CDR3 nucleotide sequence: TGTGCCAGCAGCCCTAGGGACAGGGGTATGGCCGGGGAGCTGTTTTTT.

This rearrangement joins TRBV5-1 to TRBJ1-1; 8 positions agree with TRBD1. Germline V gene sequence: CDR1 SGHRS, CDR2 YFSETQ. This CDR3 contains 14 residues. The ends lost 4 bases at V and 5 bases at J; junction bases unmatched: 7. The CDR3 nucleotides read TGCGCCAGCAGCGGAACAGGGGGGTGGACTGAAGCTTTCTTT. Protein product: CASSGTGGWTEAFF.

V and J are TRBV30 and TRBJ1-1, with D unresolved. CDR3 length: 12 residues. V was cut by 4 bases and J by 3 bases, with 9 bases left in between. Germline V lookup: CDR1 GTSNPN, CDR2 SVGIG (reference sequence). The CDR3 DNA reads TGTGCCTGGACCCACGGGTACACTGAAGCTTTCTTT. Translating gives CAWTHGYTEAFF.

The chain is built from TRBV13 and TRBJ1-1; TRBD1 matches at 7 bases. V dropped 5 bases and J dropped 10; count of bases not matched to a gene: 7. This CDR3 is built from 12 residues. Germline CDR1 PRHDT, CDR2 FYEKMQ (reference sequence). Written as DNA, the CDR3 is TGTGCCAGCAGCACGCGACAGGGACGAGCTTTCTTT. It specifies CASSTRQGRAFF.

V usage is TRBV5-4 and J usage is TRBJ1-2, with TRBD1 matching 7 bases. After removal of 3 bases from V and 4 bases from J, the junction contained 15 bases not matched to a gene. Per germline, CDR1 SGHNT and CDR2 YYREEE (reference sequence). The CDR3 is 17 residues long. CDR3 protein: CASSSGTEVLEVYGYTF. The CDR3 coding sequence is TGTGCCAGCAGCTCCGGGACAGAAGTTCTCGAGGTCTATGGCTACACCTTC. Full variable domain (missing parts from reference TRBV5-4 and TRBJ1-2): ETGVTQSPTHLIKTRGQQVTLRCSSQSGHNTVSWYQQALGQGPQFIFQYYREEENGRGNFPPRFSGLQFPNYSSELNVNALELDDSALYLCASSSGTEVLEVYGYTFGSGTRLTVV.

The rearrangement links TRBV27 to TRBJ2-1; 9 bases are shared with TRBD1. Germline V gene data show CDR1 as MNHEY and CDR2 as SMNVEV (reference sequence). Germline trimming cut 5 bases from V and 2 bases from J; bases unmatched to any gene: 4. This CDR3 is 15 amino acids long. In nucleotides, the CDR3 is TGTGCCAGCAGTCCATGGGACAGGGCCTACAATGAGCAGTTCTTC. It encodes CASSPWDRAYNEQFF.

The V and J genes are TRBV3-1 (or the pseudogene TRBV3-2) and TRBJ2-2; D perhaps matches TRBD2 (5 bases). Germline CDR1 LGHDT, CDR2 YNNKEL (reference sequence). This CDR3 contains 14 residues. The V end was cut by 4 bases, the J end by 5 bases, with 11 bases between. CDR3 sequence: CASSPRVETGELFF. CDR3 coding DNA: TGTGCCAGCAGCCCGAGGGTAGAAACCGGGGAGCTGTTTTTT.

The J gene is TRBJ2-3, the V gene TRBV7-2; no firm D call. CDR1 and CDR2 (germline): SGHTA, FQGNSA. Trimming left V 2 bases short and J 2 bases short, with 8 bases between. This CDR3 has 14 residues. CDR3 DNA: TGTGCCAGCAGCTTATGGGGAAACACAGATACGCAGTATTTT. Translation gives CASSLWGNTDTQYF.

This rearrangement joins TRBV5-1 to TRBJ1-4; unclear D gene. Germline-derived CDR1 and CDR2 are SGHRS and YFSETQ. The CDR3 loop spans 15 amino acids. V was pared by 0 bases and J by 5 bases, with 11 bases between. The CDR3 coding sequence is TGCGCCAGCAGCTTGGGGCAGGTGGGAAATGAAAAACTGTTTTTT. Protein: CASSLGQVGNEKLFF.

A single count supports this clone. This chain connects TRBV2 to TRBJ2-5; maybe TRBD1 (5 bases). V shed 5 bases and J shed 2 bases, with 9 bases lying between them. The germline gives CDR1 SNHLY, CDR2 FYNNEI. The CDR3 contains 13 residues. CDR3 DNA: TGTGCCAGCAGTCCCAGGACACAAGAGACCCAGTACTTC. It encodes CASSPRTQETQYF. The complete variable domain, with remaining parts taken from reference TRBV2 and TRBJ2-5, reads EPEVTQTPSHQVTQMGQEVILRCVPISNHLYFYWYRQILGQKVEFLVSFYNNEISEKSEIFDDQFSVERPDGSNFTLKIRSTKLEDSAMYFCASSPRTQETQYFGPGTRLLVL.

The chain employs TRBV5-1 and TRBJ2-5; 7 bases map to TRBD1. Germline V gene data show CDR1 as SGHRS and CDR2 as YFSETQ. The CDR3 covers 15 residues. V was pared by 4 bases and J by 2 bases, with 8 bases of the junction left unmatched. The CDR3 region is CASSLIPGQQETQYF. CDR3 in DNA: TGCGCCAGCAGCCTGATTCCGGGACAGCAAGAGACCCAGTACTTC. The whole variable domain, remainder taken from reference TRBV5-1 and TRBJ2-5, is KAGVTQTPRYLIKTRGQQVTLSCSPISGHRSVSWYQQTPGQGLQFLFEYFSETQRNKGNFPGRFSGRQFSNSRSEMNVSTLELGDSALYLCASSLIPGQQETQYFGPGTRLLVL.

Only a few counts were recorded for this clone. The CDR3 nucleotides read TGTGCCAGTAGTCTAATCGTGAACACTGAAGCTTTCTTT. This codes for CASSLIVNTEAFF. The chain carries TRBV19 and TRBJ1-1; D gene uncertain. This CDR3 comprises 13 residues. V was cut by 5 bases and J by 0 bases, with 7 bases left in between. Germline V gene sequence: CDR1 LNHDA, CDR2 SQIVND (reference sequence).

This chain connects TRBV20-1 to TRBJ2-7, with D perhaps matching TRBD1 or TRBD2 (5 bases each). V dropped 3 bases and J dropped 5 bases, with 20 bases sitting between them. CDR3 length: 15 residues. Germline CDR1 reads DFQATT; CDR2 reads SNEGSKA (reference sequence). The CDR3 DNA reads TGCAGTGCTAGTGACCTCCCGGGACCTAGCCACGAGCAGTACTTC. This sequence encodes CSASDLPGPSHEQYF.

The chain combines TRBV4-1 with TRBJ2-1; D remains unclear. This CDR3 is 14 amino acids long. CDR1 is MGHRA and CDR2 is YSYEKL in the germline V gene. The V end lost 3 bases, the J end lost 0 bases, and 6 bases lay between the germline ends. CDR3 DNA sequence: TGCGCCAGCAGCCAGCGCGACTCCTACAATGAGCAGTTCTTC. This gives the protein CASSQRDSYNEQFF.

This clone is a singleton in its sample. The gene calls are TRBV7-3 and TRBJ1-4; D unclear. This CDR3 is 15 amino acids long. Trimming stripped 2 bases from V and 2 bases from J, with 9 bases between. Looked up from germline, CDR1 is SGHTA and CDR2 is FQGTGA. The CDR3 sequence is CASSLYAVTNEKLFF. CDR3 coding DNA: TGTGCCAGCAGCTTATATGCGGTTACTAATGAAAAACTGTTTTTT.

The CDR3 region is CASSPGQLATNEKLFF. CDR3 DNA sequence: TGTGCCAGCAGCCCGGGACAGCTTGCAACTAATGAAAAACTGTTTTTT. The rearrangement uses TRBV3-1 (or the pseudogene TRBV3-2) and TRBJ1-4; 7 nucleotides match TRBD1. The germline CDR1 and CDR2 sequences are LGHDT and YNNKEL (reference sequence). The J segment lost 0 bases and the V segment lost 4 bases, leaving 5 bases of the junction unmatched. CDR3 size: 16 residues.

This rearrangement joins TRBV5-4 to TRBJ2-5; D is undetermined. The CDR3 is made up of 15 amino acids. Germline values: CDR1 SGHNT, CDR2 YYREEE (reference sequence). V lost 0 bases to trimming and J lost 0 bases, with 9 bases between them. The CDR3 here is CASSLAGRNQETQYF. CDR3 bases: TGTGCCAGCAGCTTGGCCGGACGGAACCAAGAGACCCAGTACTTC.

The V call is TRBV11-2, the J call TRBJ2-1; the match to TRBD2 covers 11 bases. CDR1 and CDR2 from the germline V gene are SGHAT and FQNNGV. V was clipped by 3 bases and J by 4 bases; unmatched bases: 8. The CDR3 consists of 17 residues. The CDR3 is CASSFNPGLADYNEQFF. In DNA, the CDR3 is TGTGCCAGCAGCTTCAATCCGGGACTAGCGGATTACAATGAGCAGTTCTTC.